One and the same sample provided the 9 T cell receptor beta chains below, sequenced in a study of T cells in Graves' hyperthyroidism and ophthalmopathy. Authors of the study amplified TCR beta CDR3 regions from RNA transcripts. When the TCR CDR3 underwent first-round RT-PCR, the HTBI primer set was used. TCRdb passed the multiplex PCR reads through MiXCR, listing each CDR3 protein once. This sample has about 740,000 distinct CDR3 sequences; roughly 15% occur once, and the top ten carry more than 8.5%. Input material: blood. These receptors came from a woman between 18 and 29 years old with Graves' hyperthyroidism.

This clonotype has ten or more counts. The V gene is TRBV5-1, the J gene TRBJ2-7; 10 bases are a match to TRBD2. The germline gives CDR1 SGHRS, CDR2 YFSETQ. Germline trimming cut 1 base from V and 0 bases from J; bases unmatched to any gene: 4. The CDR3 is 16 residues long. The DNA of the CDR3 is TGCGCCAGCAGCTTGACTAGCGGGACAGCCTCCTACGAGCAGTACTTC. This encodes CASSLTSGTASYEQYF.

This clonotype was seen repeatedly, ten times or more. The V gene is TRBV4-3, the J gene TRBJ2-1; TRBD2 might be the D (6 bases). V was clipped by 1 base and J by 7 bases, with 17 bases between them. CDR1 and CDR2 (germline): LGHNA, YSLEER. This CDR3 has 16 residues. CDR3 sequence (DNA): TGCGCCAGCAGCCAAGGGGGCGGGATAGAGGTTAATGAGCAGTTCTTC. The encoded protein is CASSQGGGIEVNEQFF.

V and J are TRBV20-1 and TRBJ1-1; the D is unclear. CDR3 length equals 11 residues. V lost 6 bases and J lost 4, with 9 bases in between. Germline CDR1 reads DFQATT; CDR2 reads SNEGSKA (reference sequence). The CDR3, as DNA: TGCAGTGCGGCCCAGAGCACTGAAGCTTTCTTT. Its translation is CSAAQSTEAFF.

This clonotype has ten or more counts. The V call is TRBV7-9, the J call TRBJ1-2; no firm D call. The length of the CDR3 is 12 residues. V was pared by 6 bases and J by 4 bases, with 9 bases between. Per germline, CDR1 SEHNR and CDR2 FQNEAQ (reference sequence). The CDR3 sequence: CASSPAPYGYTF. CDR3 nucleotides: TGTGCCAGCAGTCCGGCTCCCTATGGCTACACCTTC.

This clonotype has at least ten counts. The chain is built from TRBV5-1 and TRBJ1-2; 8 bases align to TRBD1. Germline lookup yields CDR1 SGHRS and CDR2 YFSETQ. The CDR3 consists of 14 residues. V gave up 4 bases and J gave up 3 bases; unmatched junction bases: 5. CDR3 in amino acids: CASSTDREYYGYTF. The DNA for the CDR3 is TGCGCCAGCAGCACGGACAGGGAGTACTATGGCTACACCTTC.

This clonotype was seen more than once but under ten times. The V and J genes are TRBV12-3 or TRBV12-4 and TRBJ1-1; possible D gene TRBD1, 5 bases. Trimming took 7 bases from V and 0 from J, leaving 9 bases between them. This CDR3 has 13 amino acids. This chain's CDR3 is CASTAGLNTEAFF. Here the CDR3 DNA reads TGTGCCAGCACCGCGGGGCTGAACACTGAAGCTTTCTTT.

This clonotype was detected a few times. A much larger clonotype is one base distant, so this may be a read error. This rearrangement joins TRBV11-1 to TRBJ2-1, with 7 bases matching TRBD1. Germline loops: CDR1 SGHAT, CDR2 FQDESV (reference sequence). The CDR3 extends over 15 amino acids. CDR3 loop: CASSLGDSSYDEQFF. The CDR3 DNA sequence: TGTGCCAGCAGCTTAGGGGACAGCTCCTACGATGAGCAGTTCTTC.

CDR3 loop: CASSPAISGELFF. The CDR3 bases are TGTGCCAGCAGCCCCGCAATTTCCGGGGAGCTGTTTTTT. The chain carries TRBV7-9 and TRBJ2-2; D remains ambiguous. Germline V gene data show CDR1 as SEHNR and CDR2 as FQNEAQ (reference sequence). This CDR3 is built from 13 residues. V was clipped by 5 bases and J by 6 bases, with 10 bases between them.

This clonotype occurred a few times. The rearrangement uses TRBV5-1 and TRBJ2-3; possibly TRBD1 or TRBD2 for D (6 bases each). The CDR3 length is 14 residues. Germline V CDR1 and CDR2: SGHRS, YFSETQ. V shed 4 bases and J shed 6 bases, with 15 bases lying between them. CDR3 nucleotide sequence: TGCGCCAGCAGCAGGGGGACTCTTGGGGATACGCAGTATTTT. Protein product: CASSRGTLGDTQYF.